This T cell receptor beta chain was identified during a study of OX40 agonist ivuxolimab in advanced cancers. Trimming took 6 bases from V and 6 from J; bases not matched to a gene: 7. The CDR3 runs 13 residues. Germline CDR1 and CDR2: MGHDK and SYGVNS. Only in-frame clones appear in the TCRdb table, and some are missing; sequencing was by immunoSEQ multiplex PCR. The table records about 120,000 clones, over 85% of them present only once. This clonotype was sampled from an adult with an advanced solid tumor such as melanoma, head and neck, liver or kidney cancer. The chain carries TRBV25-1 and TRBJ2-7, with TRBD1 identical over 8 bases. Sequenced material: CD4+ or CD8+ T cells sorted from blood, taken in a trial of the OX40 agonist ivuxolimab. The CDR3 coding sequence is TGTGCCAGCAGAGGACAGGGCGCCCGCGAGCAGTACTTC. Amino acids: CASRGQGAREQYF.